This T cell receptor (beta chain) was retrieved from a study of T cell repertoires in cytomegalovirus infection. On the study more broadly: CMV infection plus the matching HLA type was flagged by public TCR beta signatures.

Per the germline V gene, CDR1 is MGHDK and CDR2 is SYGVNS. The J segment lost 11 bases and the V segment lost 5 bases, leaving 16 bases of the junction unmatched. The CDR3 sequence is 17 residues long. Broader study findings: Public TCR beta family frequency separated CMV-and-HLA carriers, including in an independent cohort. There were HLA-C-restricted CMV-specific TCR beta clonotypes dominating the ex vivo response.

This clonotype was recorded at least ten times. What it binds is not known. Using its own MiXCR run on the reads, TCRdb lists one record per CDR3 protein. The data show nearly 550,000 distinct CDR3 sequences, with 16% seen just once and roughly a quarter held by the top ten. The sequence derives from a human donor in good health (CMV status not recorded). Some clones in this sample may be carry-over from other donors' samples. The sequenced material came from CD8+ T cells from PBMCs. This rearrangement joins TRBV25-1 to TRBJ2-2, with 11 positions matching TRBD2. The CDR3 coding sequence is TGTGCCAGCAGTCTGTTCACTAGCGGGAGTGCGGCTTTTGAGCTGTTTTTT. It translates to CASSLFTSGSAAFELFF.